These T cell receptor beta chains were read from a single sample in a study of blood T cell repertoires in COVID-19. Profiled with immunoSEQ multiplex PCR; TCRdb holds only in-frame clones, not every one. Of some 270,000 clones listed, around 85% are singletons. Sample: PBMCs or T cells enriched from blood (not recorded which). The receptors originated from a woman aged 25 to 45 who had recovered from COVID-19. Both conserved end residues are part of each CDR3. Each record gives: D gene, V gene, J gene, clone size, CDR3 protein, CDR3 DNA. D genes are given only for firm matches. Clone sizes are given selectively: once, few, many, or a class where the clone is expanded.

>.|TRBV4-2|TRBJ2-1|.
CASSQQIDGDEQFF
TGTGCCAGCAGCCAACAAATAGACGGGGATGAGCAGTTCTTC
>TRBD2|TRBV6-4|TRBJ2-1|few
CASSDLAGTPYNEQFF
TGTGCCAGCAGTGACTTAGCGGGGACTCCCTACAATGAGCAGTTCTTC
>.|TRBV19|TRBJ1-1|.
CASSMKGYTEAFF
TGTGCCAGTAGTATGAAGGGGTACACTGAAGCTTTCTTT
>TRBD2|TRBV19|TRBJ2-7|.
CASSIPLAGTYEQYF
TGTGCCAGTAGTATCCCACTAGCGGGGACCTACGAGCAGTACTTC
>.|TRBV5-6|TRBJ1-4|.
CASSLRMGRRDEKLFF
TGTGCCAGCAGCTTGAGAATGGGGAGGCGGGATGAAAAACTGTTTTTT
>TRBD1|TRBV6-5|TRBJ2-7|.
CASSYRQGPPIEQYF
TGTGCCAGCAGTTACAGACAGGGGCCACCCATCGAGCAGTACTTC
>.|TRBV18|TRBJ2-7|.
CASSPPDSSYEQYF
TGTGCCAGCTCACCACCGGACAGCTCCTACGAGCAGTACTTC
>.|TRBV5-6|TRBJ2-5|few
CASEGEETQYF
TGTGCCAGCGAGGGAGAAGAGACCCAGTACTTC
>.|TRBV18|TRBJ1-5|.
CASSPVRLGLEDQPQHF
TGTGCCAGCTCACCAGTCCGGTTAGGTCTCGAGGATCAGCCCCAGCATTTT
>.|TRBV9|TRBJ2-5|.
CASSRGIGTQYF
TGTGCCAGTTCCCGTGGCATTGGGACCCAGTACTTC
>.|TRBV10-3|TRBJ1-1|.
CAISTLNTEAFF
TGTGCCATCAGTACATTGAACACTGAAGCTTTCTTT
>TRBD1|TRBV28|TRBJ1-2|.
CASSNTLTGRYGYTF
TGTGCCAGCAGCAACACTTTGACAGGGAGATATGGCTACACCTTC
>TRBD1|TRBV24-1|TRBJ1-5|.
CATSDRGQSNQPQHF
TGTGCCACCAGTGACAGGGGGCAAAGCAATCAGCCCCAGCATTTT
>TRBD1|TRBV30|TRBJ2-7|few
CAWSQSGTGREQYF
TGTGCCTGGAGCCAATCCGGGACAGGGCGCGAGCAGTACTTC
>TRBD1|TRBV7-6|TRBJ1-3|.
CASSPTRDSLSGNTIYF
TGTGCCAGCAGTCCGACCAGGGACAGTTTGTCTGGAAACACCATATATTTT
>TRBD1|TRBV6-5|TRBJ2-7|once
CASSRTLDRDEQYF
TGTGCCAGCAGCCGCACCCTAGACAGGGACGAGCAGTACTTC